These 28 T cell receptor beta chains share one sample of origin, sequenced in a study of cytomegalovirus exposure and HLA in healthy donors (dated by TCRdb to about 2017). The library was made by the immunoSEQ multiplex PCR assay. A mixture of 60 forward primers for TCR Vbeta segments and 13 reverse primers for TCR Jbeta segments was used in the multiplex PCR. As stored in TCRdb, this immuneACCESS dataset retains in-frame rearrangements with V and J assigned. A fraction of the clones does not appear; measured against another copy, unresolved V genes explain less than half of the discrepancy, and the remainder lacks a known reason. This sample gives around 170,000 clones in total; roughly 78% of them show up just once. Around 0.74% of the sample rests with the top ten. Sequencing was performed on PBMCs. Receptors were obtained from a woman between 40 and 55 years old in good health and CMV-seronegative.

V usage is TRBV27 and J usage is TRBJ2-5, with 8 bases fitting TRBD1. The DNA end is a closer match to TRBJ2-7, so the J assignment may be wrong. The CDR3 contains 14 residues. Per the germline V gene, CDR1 is MNHEY and CDR2 is SMNVEV (reference sequence). CDR3 amino acids: CASSRAGGPYEQYF. In DNA, the CDR3 is TGTGCCAGCAGTCGCGCAGGGGGCCCTTACGAGCAGTACTTC.

V is TRBV29-1 and J is TRBJ1-2, with TRBD1 matching over 7 bases. The CDR3 consists of 13 residues. The V gene end was trimmed by 6 bases and the J gene end by 5 bases; junction bases not matched to a gene: 9. Germline-derived CDR1 and CDR2 are SQVTM and ANQGSEA. CDR3 nucleotides: TGCAGCGTGGCGACAGGGTTGGGATATGGCTACACCTTC. It is translated as CSVATGLGYGYTF.

The rearrangement links TRBV27 to TRBJ1-5; possible D gene TRBD1, 6 bases. Germline lookup yields CDR1 MNHEY and CDR2 SMNVEV (reference sequence). This CDR3 contains 16 residues. V lost 2 bases, J lost 0 bases, and 11 bases lay in between. The CDR3 DNA sequence: TGTGCCAGCAGTTTAGGGACACCCTATAGCAATCAGCCCCAGCATTTT. As protein: CASSLGTPYSNQPQHF.

The genes are TRBV7-8 and TRBJ2-2; D is unclear. The CDR3 runs 15 residues. Germline-derived CDR1 and CDR2 are SGHVS and FQNEAQ. Trimming removed 2 bases from V and 6 bases from J, with 13 bases in between. The CDR3 region has the DNA TGTGCCAGCAGCTTACCTAGATTAGTGTCCGGGGAGCTGTTTTTT. It specifies CASSLPRLVSGELFF.

The chain recombines TRBV29-1 with TRBJ2-1; 10 nucleotides agree with TRBD2. The germline V gene has CDR1 SQVTM and CDR2 ANQGSEA. This CDR3 is 17 amino acids long. Trimming at V came to 5 bases and at J to 1 base, leaving 11 bases not matched to a gene. The CDR3 is CSVQIYSGRISYNEQFF. The CDR3 DNA is TGCAGCGTTCAAATCTATAGCGGGAGGATTTCCTACAATGAGCAGTTCTTC.

This chain connects TRBV7-9 to TRBJ2-1; TRBD2 matches at 8 bases. Trimming took 8 bases from V and 4 from J; bases not matched to a gene: 7. CDR1 SEHNR and CDR2 FQNEAQ come from the germline V gene (reference sequence). This CDR3 comprises 14 residues. CDR3 protein: CASHPGGSYNEQFF. The CDR3 DNA sequence: TGTGCCAGCCACCCGGGGGGGAGTTACAATGAGCAGTTCTTC.

As concerns this clone: The same CDR3 arises from other DNA sequences in this sample as well. This chain links TRBV6-6 with TRBJ1-4; D possibly corresponds to TRBD1 (5 bases). V was cut by 0 bases and J by 8 bases, with 16 bases left in between. The CDR3 is made up of 16 amino acids. Germline loops: CDR1 MNHNY, CDR2 SVGAGI (reference sequence). CDR3 region: CASSYSKGTGDEKLFF. The CDR3 region has the DNA TGTGCCAGCAGTTACTCGAAAGGGACGGGGGACGAAAAACTGTTTTTT.

The V and J genes are TRBV11-1 and TRBJ2-1, with 7 bases lining up with TRBD1. Germline-derived CDR1 and CDR2 are SGHAT and FQDESV (reference sequence). V gave up 2 bases and J gave up 2 bases; unmatched junction bases: 3. This CDR3 region has 15 residues. The chain's CDR3 is CASSLYRGAYNEQFF. The CDR3 nucleotides read TGTGCCAGCAGCTTATACAGGGGAGCCTACAATGAGCAGTTCTTC.

The rearrangement links TRBV29-1 to TRBJ2-1; TRBD1 might be the D (5 bases). The CDR3 loop spans 14 amino acids. The V and J ends lost 4 bases and 0 bases respectively, with 10 bases between them. In germline, CDR1 is SQVTM, CDR2 ANQGSEA. The CDR3 nucleotides read TGCAGCGTTGCAACAGGAAGCTCCTACAATGAGCAGTTCTTC. Protein product: CSVATGSSYNEQFF.

This clone was seen a few times. The chain links TRBV6-6 to TRBJ2-2, with 7 bases fitting TRBD1. The CDR3 contains 15 residues. Germline V lookup: CDR1 MNHNY, CDR2 SVGAGI (reference sequence). Losses at the gene ends were 0 bases for V and 6 bases for J; bases not matched to a gene: 4. The CDR3 DNA sequence: TGTGCCAGCAGTTACTCGTCAGGGGGAGCCGGGGAGCTGTTTTTT. Translation gives CASSYSSGGAGELFF.

This chain uses TRBV6-4 with TRBJ2-5; D unresolved. This CDR3 spans 13 amino acids. CDR1 and CDR2 from the germline V gene are MRHNA and SNTAGT. V was shortened by 2 bases and J by 5 bases, with 9 bases between the two germline ends. The CDR3 region has the DNA TGTGCCAGCAGTGACGTATCTTCTGAGACCCAGTACTTC. Translated: CASSDVSSETQYF.

This chain links TRBV21-1 with TRBJ1-2; the table assigns TRBD1, which was not confirmed against the DNA. TRBV21-1 is a pseudogene. There are 15 residues in the CDR3. The CDR3 loop reads CASRWLGQGRYGYTF. The DNA of the CDR3 is TGTGCCAGCAGATGGTTGGGACAGGGGCGGTATGGCTACACCTTC.

Only one count was recorded for this clone. The rearrangement links TRBV7-2 to TRBJ1-1; D possibly corresponds to TRBD1 (5 bases). Germline assignment: CDR1 SGHTA and CDR2 FQGNSA. The V gene lost 2 bases and the J gene lost 6 bases, with 13 bases spanning the gap. The CDR3 loop spans 14 amino acids. In DNA, the CDR3 is TGTGCCAGCAGCTTAAGTACCCCAGGGCCTGAAGCTTTCTTT. This sequence encodes CASSLSTPGPEAFF.

V gene TRBV7-2 combines with J gene TRBJ2-7; D uncertain. Germline values: CDR1 SGHTA, CDR2 FQGNSA. The germline V and J ends were trimmed by 2 bases and 3 bases, with 11 bases remaining between them. CDR3 length: 14 residues. In DNA, the CDR3 is TGTGCCAGCAGCTTACCCACCTACAGCTACGAGCAGTACTTC. It translates to CASSLPTYSYEQYF.

The chain is built from TRBV18 and TRBJ1-3; D is ambiguous. CDR1 and CDR2 (germline): KGHSH, LQKENI. Trimming removed 0 bases at V and 3 bases at J, with 12 bases between. This CDR3 contains 16 residues. CDR3 protein: CASSPPRGSGGNTIYF. The CDR3, as DNA: TGTGCCAGCTCACCACCCAGAGGGTCCGGTGGAAACACCATATATTTT.

The gene calls are TRBV19 and TRBJ2-7; the match to TRBD2 covers 9 bases. This CDR3 contains 14 residues. Germline CDR1 is LNHDA and CDR2 is SQIVND (reference sequence). Germline trimming cut 6 bases from V and 6 bases from J; bases unmatched to any gene: 9. The CDR3 region has the DNA TGTGCCAGTAGCATCGGCGGGAGGGCCGGCGAGCAGTACTTC. Amino acids: CASSIGGRAGEQYF.

As DNA, the CDR3 is TGCGCCAGCAGCCAAGAGGACAGGGCCGAAGAGACCCAGTACTTC. Residues: CASSQEDRAEETQYF. This chain connects TRBV4-1 to TRBJ2-5; 8 nucleotides match TRBD1. The V gene's germline CDR1 is MGHRA and CDR2 YSYEKL. V lost 0 bases and J lost 3; bases outside the gene matches: 3. This CDR3 has 15 residues.

This sequence joins TRBV6-6 and TRBJ2-5; possible D gene TRBD2, 6 bases. Trimming took off 5 bases at V and 1 base at J, with 8 bases between the two ends. Germline V gene lookup returns CDR1 MNHNY and CDR2 SVGAGI (reference sequence). The CDR3 totals 13 residues. CDR3 region: CASSGDFQETQYF. The CDR3, as DNA: TGTGCCAGCAGTGGGGACTTCCAAGAGACCCAGTACTTC.

This clone was recorded only once. The chain recombines TRBV4-3 with TRBJ2-7; D is perhaps TRBD1 (6 bases). The germline V and J ends were trimmed by 3 bases and 2 bases, with 11 bases remaining between them. In germline, CDR1 is LGHNA, CDR2 YSLEER. There are 14 residues in the CDR3. CDR3 DNA: TGCGCCAGCAGCCAGTGGACAGCCACCTACGAGCAGTACTTC. Its protein is CASSQWTATYEQYF.

The J gene is TRBJ1-2, the V gene TRBV6-5, with 10 bases lining up with TRBD1. After removal of 6 bases from V and 7 bases from J, the junction contained 5 bases not matched to a gene. The germline CDR1 and CDR2 sequences are MNHEY and SVGAGI. The CDR3 loop spans 13 amino acids. CDR3 coding DNA: TGTGCCAGCAGCCGGGACAGGGGAGGTGGCTACACCTTC. This encodes CASSRDRGGGYTF.

The CDR3 sequence: CASSPDTWNTEAFF. The CDR3 DNA reads as TGTGCCAGCAGCCCGGACACCTGGAACACTGAAGCTTTCTTT. The chain links TRBV7-9 to TRBJ1-1, with D tentatively TRBD1 (5 bases). There are 14 residues in the CDR3. Germline V CDR1 and CDR2: SEHNR, FQNEAQ (reference sequence). The germline V and J ends were trimmed by 5 bases and 1 base, with 11 bases remaining between them.

The V and J genes are TRBV7-8 and TRBJ1-4; D gene uncertain. V lost 0 bases and J lost 11, with 10 bases in between. The germline V gene encodes CDR1 SGHVS and CDR2 FQNEAQ. CDR3 length equals 13 residues. The CDR3 spells CASSLARGEKLFF. CDR3 nucleotides: TGTGCCAGCAGCTTAGCCCGGGGTGAGAAACTGTTTTTT. Looking up the rest from reference TRBV7-8 and TRBJ1-4 gives the full variable domain: GAGVSQSPRYKVAKRGQDVALRCDPISGHVSLFWYQQALGQGPEFLTYFQNEAQLDKSGLPSDRFFAERPEGSVSTLKIQRTQQEDSAVYLCASSLARGEKLFFGSGTQLSVL.

The genes are TRBV14 and TRBJ1-6; the D is unclear. Germline lookup yields CDR1 SGHDN and CDR2 FVKESK. This CDR3 is 16 amino acids long. With 4 bases removed from V and 6 bases from J, the gap between germline ends came to 16 bases. The CDR3 region is CASSLKVGAGNSPLHF. DNA for the CDR3: TGTGCCAGCAGCCTCAAGGTGGGTGCGGGTAATTCACCCCTCCACTTT.

The chain links TRBV10-2 to TRBJ2-3, with 9 positions matching TRBD2. Germline V lookup: CDR1 WSHSY, CDR2 SAAADI. The CDR3 consists of 12 residues. J gave up 6 bases and V 9 bases, and 4 bases lay outside the gene matches. The CDR3 region has the DNA TGCGCCAGTAGCGGGAGCGGGGATACGCAGTATTTT. Translation gives CASSGSGDTQYF.

This chain joins TRBV6-5 and TRBJ1-2; D is possibly TRBD1 (5 bases). The V and J ends lost 0 bases and 4 bases respectively, with 9 bases between them. Germline V gives CDR1 MNHEY, CDR2 SVGAGI. The CDR3 is 14 residues long. The CDR3 DNA is TGTGCCAGCAGTTACTCTGGGGGGGGCTATGGCTACACCTTC. This encodes CASSYSGGGYGYTF.

The rearrangement links TRBV4-1 to TRBJ2-7, with TRBD1 matching 7 bases. Trimming removed 2 bases from V and 8 bases from J; junction bases left unmatched: 6. This CDR3 has 13 amino acids. Germline assignment: CDR1 MGHRA and CDR2 YSYEKL. The CDR3 spells CASSQHRDSKQYF. CDR3 nucleotides: TGCGCCAGCAGCCAACACCGGGACAGTAAGCAGTACTTC.

The rearrangement uses TRBV7-2 and TRBJ2-3; 10 bases agree with TRBD2. J was trimmed by 1 base and V by 3 bases; bases with no gene match: 1. The CDR3 totals 15 residues. Germline lookup yields CDR1 SGHTA and CDR2 FQGNSA. CDR3 sequence: CASSFGLAGTDTQYF. The DNA of the CDR3 is TGTGCCAGCAGCTTCGGACTAGCGGGCACAGATACGCAGTATTTT.

The gene calls are TRBV19 and TRBJ2-7; 9 bases agree with TRBD2. V gave up 6 bases and J gave up 4 bases; unmatched junction bases: 10. The CDR3 covers 15 residues. CDR1 is LNHDA, CDR2 SQIVND, per germline (reference sequence). The CDR3 loop reads CASRRGREGRYEQYF. CDR3 bases: TGTGCCAGTAGAAGGGGGCGGGAGGGCCGATACGAGCAGTACTTC.